This T cell receptor beta chain was obtained from a study of tumor-infiltrating lymphocytes in primary liver carcinoma. A constant-region primer served to make TCR beta cDNA from roughly 480 ng total RNA. Modified slightly, ARM-PCR produced TCR beta libraries over three nested multiplex PCR rounds. MiXCR was run by TCRdb on the multiplex PCR reads, yielding one entry per CDR3 protein. The table has 95,000 to 100,000 distinct CDR3 sequences, more than 65% seen once; the top ten hold around 12%. To note about this clonotype: Its antigen is unidentified.

Overall study findings and caveats: Tumor region pairs shared more overlap than did tumor-adjacent and tumor-blood pairs.

Unsorted bulk tissue (roughly 20-34 mg) underwent RNA and DNA co-extraction. Sequencing was performed on liver tumor tissue from sampling region 2. The subset: tumor region T2, inferior pole. This receptor was obtained from an older woman with primary liver carcinoma and hepatitis B virus infection.

The CDR3 coding sequence is TGTGCCACCAGTGATTTGCTCGGTGGGACAGACAATGAGCAGTTCTTC. Its translation: CATSDLLGGTDNEQFF. The V call is TRBV24-1, the J call TRBJ2-1, with 7 bases lining up with TRBD1. This CDR3 has 16 amino acids. The junction had 6 bases not matched to a gene; V was cut back by 0 bases and J by 5 bases. The germline CDR1 and CDR2 sequences are KGHDR and SFDVKD.